A selection of T cell receptor beta chains follows, all from one sample in a study of T cell changes during pregnancy in multiple sclerosis. Produced via immunoSEQ multiplex PCR; TCRdb's table is partial and in-frame only. The profile shows 50,000 or so clones, over 80% of them singletons. Source: CD4+ T cells from peripheral blood mononuclear cells, taken after pregnancy. The receptor source for this set is a female donor with multiple sclerosis, enrolled in a pregnancy study. CDR3s include the opening cysteine and the closing phenylalanine or tryptophan.

v_call cdr3_aa
TRBV7-9 CASSVGQGADEKLFF
TRBV7-9 CASSRDSTNEKLFF
TRBV5-4 CASSLGGGKGLNEQFF
TRBV9 CASSADPRGAGNTIYF
TRBV4-1 CASSQVRDSDGYTF
TRBV28 CASSLAGVNGELFF
TRBV7-3 CASSLDGTGSTNEQFF
TRBV7-9 CASSLDPGQPSTDTQYF
TRBV9 CASSGRQGRETQYF
TRBV6-5 CASSGWTAGYTF
TRBV5-5 CASDIGTNYGYTF
TRBV5-4 CASSAPGDLSYEQYF
TRBV4-3 CASSKSGRGRDNEQFF
TRBV5-8 CASSFQAGVVETQYF
TRBV7-9 CASSPRGTYTGELFF
TRBV5-4 CAGSRDRLSSGNTIYF
TRBV15 CAARKREIDTQYF
TRBV19 CASNGGSAYYEQYF